The 17 T cell receptor beta chains given below trace back to one sample, sequenced in a study of metastatic and nonmetastatic thyroid tumors. Prior to thyroid surgery, none of the patients had received any treatment. MiXCR was used by TCRdb to re-call the PCR reads. The sample holds tens of thousands of clones, about an eighth seen once. Sequencing was done on a sample of blood. The receptors were sampled from a female donor with papillary thyroid cancer or a benign thyroid nodule (not recorded which). Some clones in this sample may be carry-over from other donors' samples.

This clone was counted many times. This rearrangement joins TRBV9 to TRBJ2-7, with 7 bases aligning to TRBD2. V was clipped by 4 bases and J by 5 bases; unmatched bases: 9. The CDR3 has 14 residues. Germline loops: CDR1 SGDLS, CDR2 YYNGEE. As DNA, the CDR3 is TGTGCCAGCAGCCCACGGGGTGCGGGAGACGAGCAGTACTTC. The encoded protein is CASSPRGAGDEQYF.

This clone was observed many times. The chain links TRBV4-3 to TRBJ2-7, with D perhaps TRBD2 (7 bases). With 4 bases removed from V and 7 bases from J, the gap between germline ends came to 23 bases. Germline CDR1 and CDR2: LGHNA and YSLEER. The CDR3 is 16 amino acids. For the CDR3, the DNA is TGCGCCAGCAGCCGGGGGCCGAGCGGGGCCTCCCTAGAGCAGTACTTC. It is translated as CASSRGPSGASLEQYF.

This clone was found many times. J is TRBJ1-1 and V is TRBV7-8; 8 bases are shared with TRBD1. The V gene's germline CDR1 is SGHVS and CDR2 FQNEAQ. The J segment lost 5 bases and the V segment lost 1 base, leaving 9 bases of the junction unmatched. This CDR3 region has 16 residues. As DNA, the CDR3 is TGTGCCAGCAGCTTAGTGGCAGGGGGCAGGGGAACTGAAGCTTTCTTT. It encodes CASSLVAGGRGTEAFF. Variable domain in full (rest from reference TRBV7-8 and TRBJ1-1): GAGVSQSPRYKVAKRGQDVALRCDPISGHVSLFWYQQALGQGPEFLTYFQNEAQLDKSGLPSDRFFAERPEGSVSTLKIQRTQQEDSAVYLCASSLVAGGRGTEAFFGQGTRLTVV.

This clone was seen many times. The CDR3 DNA reads TGTGCCAGCTCACCACTGGGGACTAGCGGTTTCTACAATGAGCAGTTCTTC. Protein sequence: CASSPLGTSGFYNEQFF. The V and J genes are TRBV18 and TRBJ2-1; 11 nucleotides agree with TRBD2. Trimming cost V 1 base and J 3 bases; bases outside gene matches: 5. The CDR3 is made up of 17 amino acids. Per the germline V gene, CDR1 is KGHSH and CDR2 is LQKENI.

This clone showed up many times. The rearrangement links TRBV11-2 to TRBJ2-5, with D unclear. The CDR3 sequence is 15 residues long. V gave up 2 bases and J gave up 3 bases, with 13 bases separating them. Germline V gene lookup returns CDR1 SGHAT and CDR2 FQNNGV. The CDR3 DNA reads as TGTGCCAGCAGCTTACCGCGGACGCTCGAAGAGACCCAGTACTTC. It is translated as CASSLPRTLEETQYF.

This clone was picked up a small number of times. A much larger clone is a single base away; this may be a read error. The missing conserved phenylalanine or tryptophan at the end of this CDR3 makes a read error likely. The chain links TRBV7-9 to TRBJ2-7, with 9 bases aligning to TRBD1. Germline values: CDR1 SEHNR, CDR2 FQNEAQ (reference sequence). The CDR3 has 15 amino acids. The ends lost 0 bases at V and 6 bases at J; junction bases unmatched: 6. The CDR3 DNA reads TGTGCCAGCAGCTTAGCGACAGGGGGTACTCTCGAGCAGTACCTC. Translating gives CASSLATGGTLEQYL.

This clone was found many times. The chain links TRBV7-9 to TRBJ1-2, with D possibly TRBD1 on 6 matching bases. The ends were cut back, 4 bases at V and 6 bases at J, with 9 bases in the middle. In germline, CDR1 is SEHNR, CDR2 FQNEAQ (reference sequence). The CDR3 has 12 amino acids. The CDR3 protein is CASSYRADGYTF. CDR3 bases: TGTGCCAGCAGCTACAGGGCGGATGGCTACACCTTC.

This clone was seen many times. The chain has TRBV4-1 and TRBJ2-1, with a tentative D call TRBD2 (6 bases). Trimming removed 0 bases from V and 7 bases from J, with 16 bases in between. Germline loops: CDR1 MGHRA, CDR2 YSYEKL. This CDR3 has 16 residues. In DNA, the CDR3 is TGCGCCAGCAGCCAAGATCCCCCGGGAGTGGTAAATGAGCAGTTCTTC. Protein sequence: CASSQDPPGVVNEQFF.

This clone appeared many times. V usage is TRBV18 and J usage is TRBJ2-1; TRBD2 aligns across 10 bases. CDR1 is KGHSH, CDR2 LQKENI, per germline. CDR3 size: 16 residues. V trimming: 3 bases; J trimming: 6 bases; junction bases outside the gene matches: 8. CDR3 in DNA: TGTGCCAGCTCACCCAGTCAGGGACTAGCGTCCAATGAGCAGTTCTTC. Amino acid sequence: CASSPSQGLASNEQFF.

This clone was recorded many times. This chain uses TRBV27 with TRBJ2-1; D not resolved. The CDR3 loop spans 10 amino acids. V lost 8 bases, J lost 4 bases, and 3 bases lay in between. Per the germline V gene, CDR1 is MNHEY and CDR2 is SMNVEV (reference sequence). The CDR3 DNA follows: TGTGCCAGCGGTTACAATGAGCAGTTCTTC. Its translation is CASGYNEQFF.

This clone was seen repeatedly, ten times or more. The chain has TRBV29-1 and TRBJ1-2, with D unclear. The length of the CDR3 is 13 residues. CDR1 is SQVTM and CDR2 is ANQGSEA in the germline V gene. Trimming removed 7 bases at V and 0 bases at J, with 12 bases between. In DNA, the CDR3 is TGCAGCGCCGATGAGACTTCTAACTATGGCTACACCTTC. Translating it yields CSADETSNYGYTF.

On this clone: A read error may explain this, as a much larger clone is one base away. The V and J genes are TRBV6-6 and TRBJ2-5; no clear D. The germline V gene encodes CDR1 MNHNY and CDR2 SVGAGI (reference sequence). CDR3 length equals 13 residues. CDR3 nucleotides: TGTGCCGGCAGTTACTCCCCCCAAGAGACCCAGTACTTC. It encodes CAGSYSPQETQYF.

This clone has at least ten counts. The genes are TRBV29-1 and TRBJ2-5; the D gene is possibly TRBD2 (5 bases). The CDR3 is 15 residues long. Germline CDR1 and CDR2: SQVTM and ANQGSEA. Deletions cut 4 bases from V and 4 bases from J, with 19 bases between. The chain's CDR3 is CSVAPALQAGETQYF. The DNA for the CDR3 is TGCAGCGTTGCCCCCGCGTTGCAGGCGGGAGAGACCCAGTACTTC.

This clone came up many times. A much larger clone lies a single base off, so this may be a read error. This chain uses TRBV6-2 or TRBV6-3 with TRBJ2-7; D could derive from TRBD1 or TRBD2 (5 bases each). The germline V and J ends were trimmed by 6 bases and 3 bases, with 15 bases remaining between them. The V gene's germline CDR1 is MNHEY and CDR2 SVGEGT. The CDR3 is 14 residues long. The DNA of the CDR3 is TGTGCCAGCAGCTCCGGGGCCGACAACTACGAGCAGTACTTC. Protein product: CASSSGADNYEQYF.

This clone came up many times. Compared with germline, one end of the junction differs, possibly owing to a read error. CDR3 protein: CASSSTGGPQPQRF. In DNA, the CDR3 is TGTGCCAGCAGTTCGACAGGGGGGCCTCAGCCCCAGCGTTTT. The chain combines TRBV28 with TRBJ1-5; 9 bases align to TRBD1. The germline V gene encodes CDR1 MDHEN and CDR2 SYDVKM. The length of the CDR3 is 14 residues.

This clone was seen at least ten times. At one end, the junction sequence differs from germline, possibly due to a read error. The rearrangement uses TRBV6-1 and TRBJ1-2, with D perhaps TRBD1 (5 bases). The CDR3 runs 10 residues. Germline-derived CDR1 and CDR2 are MNHNS and SASEGT. In DNA, the CDR3 is TGTGCCAGCAGAGGCCGGGGGACTAGGTTC. Translated, it gives CASRGRGTRF.

This clone has a handful of counts. A read error may explain this, as a much larger clone is one base away. This rearrangement joins TRBV5-1 to TRBJ2-5; tentative D call: TRBD1 (5 bases). The CDR3 extends over 12 amino acids. Germline lookup yields CDR1 SGHRS and CDR2 YFSETQ. The CDR3: CASSLAGKTQCF. The CDR3 DNA sequence: TGCGCCAGCAGCTTGGCAGGGAAGACCCAGTGCTTC.